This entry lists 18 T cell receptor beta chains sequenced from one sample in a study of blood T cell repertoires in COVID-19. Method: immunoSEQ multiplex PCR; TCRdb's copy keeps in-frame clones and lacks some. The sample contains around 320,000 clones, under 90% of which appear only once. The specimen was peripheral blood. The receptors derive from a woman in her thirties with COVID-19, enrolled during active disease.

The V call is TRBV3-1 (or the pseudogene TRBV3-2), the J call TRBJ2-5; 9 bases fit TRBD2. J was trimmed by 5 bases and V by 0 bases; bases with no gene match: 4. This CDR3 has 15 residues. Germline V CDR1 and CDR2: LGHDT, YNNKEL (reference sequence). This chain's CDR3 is CASSQEVLAGETQYF. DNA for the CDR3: TGTGCCAGCAGCCAAGAAGTCCTAGCGGGGGAGACCCAGTACTTC.

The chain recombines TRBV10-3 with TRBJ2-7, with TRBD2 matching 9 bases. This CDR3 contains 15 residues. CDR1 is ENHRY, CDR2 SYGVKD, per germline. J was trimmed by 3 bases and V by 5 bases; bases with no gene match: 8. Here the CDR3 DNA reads TGTGCCATCAGTCGCCAGACTAGCGGAAACTACGAGCAGTACTTC. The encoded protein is CAISRQTSGNYEQYF.

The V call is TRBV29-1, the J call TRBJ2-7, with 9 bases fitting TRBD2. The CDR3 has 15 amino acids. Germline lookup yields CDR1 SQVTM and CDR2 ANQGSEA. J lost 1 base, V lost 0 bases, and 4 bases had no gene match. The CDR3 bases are TGCAGCGTTGAAGAAACGACTAGCGGATCCTACGAGCAGTACTTC. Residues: CSVEETTSGSYEQYF.

The CDR3 sequence: CASSGDAKNIQYF. CDR3 bases: TGTGCCAGCTCAGGGGACGCCAAAAACATTCAGTACTTC. This chain connects TRBV3-1 (or the pseudogene TRBV3-2) to TRBJ2-4; a weak D match, TRBD1 (6 bases). CDR1 is LGHDT and CDR2 is YNNKEL in the germline V gene (reference sequence). Trimming stripped 8 bases from V and 1 base from J, with 9 bases between. The CDR3 spans 13 residues.

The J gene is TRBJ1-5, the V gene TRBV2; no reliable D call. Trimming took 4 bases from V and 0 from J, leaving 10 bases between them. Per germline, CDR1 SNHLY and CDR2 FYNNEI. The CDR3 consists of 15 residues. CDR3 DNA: TGTGCCAGCAGTGCGGGAAGCAATAGCAATCAGCCCCAGCATTTT. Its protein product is CASSAGSNSNQPQHF.

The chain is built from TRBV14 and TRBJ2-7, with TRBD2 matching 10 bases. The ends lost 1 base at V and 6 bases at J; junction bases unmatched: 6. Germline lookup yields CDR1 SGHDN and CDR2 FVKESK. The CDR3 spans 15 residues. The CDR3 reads CASSQASSGGREQYF. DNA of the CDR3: TGTGCCAGCAGCCAAGCGTCTAGCGGGGGACGCGAGCAGTACTTC.

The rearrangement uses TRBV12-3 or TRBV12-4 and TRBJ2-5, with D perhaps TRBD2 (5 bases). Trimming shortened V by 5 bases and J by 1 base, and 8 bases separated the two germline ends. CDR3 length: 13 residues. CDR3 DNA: TGTGCCAGCAGTCGCGGGTTCCAAGAGACCCAGTACTTC. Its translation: CASSRGFQETQYF.

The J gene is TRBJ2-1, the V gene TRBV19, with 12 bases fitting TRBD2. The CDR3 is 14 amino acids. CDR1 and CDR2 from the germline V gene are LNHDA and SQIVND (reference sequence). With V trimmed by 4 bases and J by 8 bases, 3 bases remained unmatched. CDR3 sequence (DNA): TGTGCCAGTAGTACGGGACTAGCGGGTTATGAGCAGTTCTTC. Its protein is CASSTGLAGYEQFF.

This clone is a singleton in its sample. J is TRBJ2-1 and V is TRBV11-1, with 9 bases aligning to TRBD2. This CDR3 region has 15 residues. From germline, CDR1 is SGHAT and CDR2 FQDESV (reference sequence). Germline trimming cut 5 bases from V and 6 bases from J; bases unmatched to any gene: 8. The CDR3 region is CASSHLAGAFNEQFF. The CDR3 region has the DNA TGTGCCAGCAGCCACTTAGCGGGGGCTTTCAATGAGCAGTTCTTC.

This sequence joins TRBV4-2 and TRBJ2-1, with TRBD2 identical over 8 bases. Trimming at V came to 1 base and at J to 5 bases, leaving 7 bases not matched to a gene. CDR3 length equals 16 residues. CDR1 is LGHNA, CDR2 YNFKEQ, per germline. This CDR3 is CASSQVDSGANNEQFF. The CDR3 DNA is TGTGCCAGCAGCCAAGTTGATAGCGGGGCTAACAATGAGCAGTTCTTC.

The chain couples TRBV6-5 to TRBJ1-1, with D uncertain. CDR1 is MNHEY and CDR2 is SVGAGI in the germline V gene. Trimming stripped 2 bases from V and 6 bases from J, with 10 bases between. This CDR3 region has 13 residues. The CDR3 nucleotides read TGTGCCAGCAGTTACGTACTCGGTTCTGAAGCTTTCTTT. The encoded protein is CASSYVLGSEAFF.

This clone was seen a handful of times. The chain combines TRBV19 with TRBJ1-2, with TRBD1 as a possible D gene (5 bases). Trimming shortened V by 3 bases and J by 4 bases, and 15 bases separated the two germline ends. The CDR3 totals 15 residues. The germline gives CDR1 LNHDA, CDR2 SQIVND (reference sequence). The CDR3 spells CASSMSFGGSYGYTF. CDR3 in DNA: TGTGCCAGTAGTATGTCGTTTGGGGGGTCCTATGGCTACACCTTC.

CDR3: CASSLIQGSYEQYF. Written as DNA, the CDR3 is TGCGCCAGCAGCTTAATTCAGGGCTCCTACGAGCAGTACTTC. This chain uses TRBV5-1 with TRBJ2-7, with a weak D call TRBD1 (5 bases). The CDR3 spans 14 residues. Trimming removed 2 bases at V and 0 bases at J, with 9 bases between. CDR1 is SGHRS, CDR2 YFSETQ, per germline.

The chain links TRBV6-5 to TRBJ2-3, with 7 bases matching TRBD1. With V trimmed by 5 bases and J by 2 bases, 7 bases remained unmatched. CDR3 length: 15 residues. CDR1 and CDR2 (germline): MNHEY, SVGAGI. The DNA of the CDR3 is TGTGCCAGCAGTCTCGAGGGGGCCATCACAGATACGCAGTATTTT. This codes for CASSLEGAITDTQYF.

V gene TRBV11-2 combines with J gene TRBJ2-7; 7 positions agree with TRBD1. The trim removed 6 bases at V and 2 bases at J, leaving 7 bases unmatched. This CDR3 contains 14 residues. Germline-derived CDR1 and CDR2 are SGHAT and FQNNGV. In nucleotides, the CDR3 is TGTGCCAGCAGTTATAACAGGGGAACCTACGAGCAGTACTTC. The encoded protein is CASSYNRGTYEQYF.

This CDR3 reads CASSFISYEQYF. CDR3 DNA sequence: TGTGCCAGCAGCTTTATATCCTACGAGCAGTACTTC. The rearrangement joins TRBV5-6 to TRBJ2-7; no clear D. With 2 bases removed from V and 1 base from J, the gap between germline ends came to 4 bases. This CDR3 comprises 12 residues. Germline V gives CDR1 SGHDT, CDR2 YYEEEE. Together with reference TRBV5-6 and TRBJ2-7, the CDR3 gives the full variable domain: DAGVTQSPTHLIKTRGQQVTLRCSPKSGHDTVSWYQQALGQGPQFIFQYYEEEERQRGNFPDRFSGHQFPNYSSELNVNALLLGDSALYLCASSFISYEQYFGPGTRLTVT.

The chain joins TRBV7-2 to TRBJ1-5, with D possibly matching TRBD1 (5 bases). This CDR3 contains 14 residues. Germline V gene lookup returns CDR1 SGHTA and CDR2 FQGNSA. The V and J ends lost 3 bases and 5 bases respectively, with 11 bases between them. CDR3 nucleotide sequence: TGTGCCAGCAGCTTGCAGGGTTTTGATCAGCCCCAGCATTTT. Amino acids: CASSLQGFDQPQHF.

In nucleotides, the CDR3 is TGTGCCAGCAGTGACCCGGACAGGGGGGCGGATAATGAAAAACTGTTTTTT. Protein product: CASSDPDRGADNEKLFF. V gene TRBV6-1 combines with J gene TRBJ1-4; 10 nucleotides align to TRBD1. Germline-derived CDR1 and CDR2 are MNHNS and SASEGT. The V segment lost 3 bases and the J segment 4 bases; nucleotides outside the gene matches: 8. CDR3 length: 17 residues.